This entry lists 6 T cell receptor beta chains sequenced from one sample in a study of siplizumab effects on memory and regulatory T cells. The data were produced by immunoSEQ multiplex PCR, yet TCRdb's version contains in-frame clones alone and is incomplete. This table holds over 70,000 clones, 90% found once. The sample consisted of CD4+ T cells sorted from blood. These receptor sequences come from a human donor in good health.

This sequence joins TRBV18 and TRBJ1-1; tentatively, D is TRBD1 (5 bases). Trimming took off 4 bases at V and 3 bases at J, with 9 bases between the two ends. The CDR3 spans 13 residues. Germline values: CDR1 KGHSH, CDR2 LQKENI. The CDR3 here is CASSRGRDTEAFF. Here the CDR3 DNA reads TGTGCCAGCTCACGGGGGAGAGACACTGAAGCTTTCTTT. The full variable domain, with the rest looked up from reference TRBV18 and TRBJ1-1, is NAGVMQNPRHLVRRRGQEARLRCSPMKGHSHVYWYRQLPEEGLKFMVYLQKENIIDESGMPKERFSAEFPKEGPSILRIQQVVRGDSAAYFCASSRGRDTEAFFGQGTRLTVV.

In this sample, this clone turned up once. This chain connects TRBV27 to TRBJ1-2; TRBD1 matches 7 bases. V trimming: 2 bases; J trimming: 4 bases; junction bases outside the gene matches: 4. The CDR3 extends over 14 amino acids. Looked up from germline, CDR1 is MNHEY and CDR2 is SMNVEV (reference sequence). The DNA of the CDR3 is TGTGCCAGCAGTTTAACAGGGGTGAGCTATGGCTACACCTTC. Its translation: CASSLTGVSYGYTF.

This chain connects TRBV7-9 to TRBJ2-7, with TRBD1 matching over 7 bases. Germline CDR1 reads SEHNR; CDR2 reads FQNEAQ (reference sequence). The CDR3 sequence is 16 residues long. With V trimmed by 5 bases and J by 2 bases, 12 bases remained unmatched. The CDR3 DNA is TGTGCCAGCAGCGGACTTTATAACAGGGGAGCCTACGAGCAGTACTTC. Protein: CASSGLYNRGAYEQYF.

The rearrangement links TRBV5-1 to TRBJ2-7; TRBD1 matches 10 bases. The CDR3 sequence is 14 residues long. CDR1 SGHRS and CDR2 YFSETQ come from the germline V gene. V trimming: 5 bases; J trimming: 6 bases; junction bases outside the gene matches: 8. The CDR3 sequence: CASSRGTGVIEQYF. The CDR3 DNA follows: TGCGCCAGCAGTAGGGGGACAGGGGTAATCGAGCAGTACTTC.

The chain combines TRBV7-9 with TRBJ2-7, with D maybe TRBD2 (6 bases). This CDR3 spans 14 amino acids. V lost 1 base and J 5 bases, leaving 12 bases between the germline ends. Germline values: CDR1 SEHNR, CDR2 FQNEAQ (reference sequence). The CDR3 loop reads CASSLGAGGDEQYF. In DNA, the CDR3 is TGTGCCAGCAGCTTAGGAGCGGGCGGGGACGAGCAGTACTTC. The entire variable domain, with the rest obtained from reference TRBV7-9 and TRBJ2-7, is as follows: DTGVSQNPRHKITKRGQNVTFRCDPISEHNRLYWYRQTLGQGPEFLTYFQNEAQLEKSRLLSDRFSAERPKGSFSTLEIQRTEQGDSAMYLCASSLGAGGDEQYFGPGTRLTVT.

The J gene is TRBJ1-2, the V gene TRBV7-2; TRBD1 matches at 8 bases. The V gene's germline CDR1 is SGHTA and CDR2 FQGNSA. V was pared by 0 bases and J by 3 bases, with 9 bases of the junction left unmatched. The CDR3 is made up of 17 amino acids. CDR3 nucleotide sequence: TGTGCCAGCAGCTTAGCGACACGAGGACAGGGATACTATGGCTACACCTTC. Encoded protein: CASSLATRGQGYYGYTF.